Listed here are 16 T cell receptor beta chains from one sample, sequenced in a study of T cell responses to AZD1222 COVID-19 vaccine. The method was immunoSEQ multiplex PCR; TCRdb's version includes in-frame clones alone and lacks a portion of them. The sample lists about 220,000 clones, about 93% occurring once. The source material was peripheral blood, sampled on day 0 of MenACWY control vaccination. Receptors originate from an adult in good health.

This chain uses TRBV7-2 with TRBJ2-1; 14 positions agree with TRBD2. This CDR3 comprises 17 residues. V was pared by 4 bases and J by 4 bases, with 6 bases of the junction left unmatched. The germline V gene encodes CDR1 SGHTA and CDR2 FQGNSA. CDR3 bases: TGTGCCAGCAGCTATCCGGGACTAGCGGGGGTTTACAATGAGCAGTTCTTC. Translated: CASSYPGLAGVYNEQFF. The full variable domain, in which reference TRBV7-2 and TRBJ2-1 provide the parts outside the CDR3, is GAGVSQSPSNKVTEKGKDVELRCDPISGHTALYWYRQSLGQGLEFLIYFQGNSAPDKSGLPSDRFSAERTGGSVSTLTIQRTQQEDSAVYLCASSYPGLAGVYNEQFFGPGTRLTVL.

The chain has TRBV19 and TRBJ2-4, with 11 positions matching TRBD2. The CDR3 is 15 residues long. J gave up 7 bases and V 5 bases, and 7 bases lay outside the gene matches. CDR1 is LNHDA, CDR2 SQIVND, per germline (reference sequence). The CDR3 loop reads CASSPRGTSGNIQYF. The CDR3 bases are TGTGCCAGTAGTCCTCGAGGGACTAGCGGCAACATTCAGTACTTC.

The rearrangement links TRBV5-1 to TRBJ1-3; D is unresolved. V lost 2 bases and J 1 base, leaving 25 bases between the germline ends. The CDR3 consists of 20 residues. Germline CDR1 reads SGHRS; CDR2 reads YFSETQ. This CDR3 is CASSFYSGGVLRSSGNTIYF. The CDR3 nucleotides are TGCGCCAGCAGCTTCTATTCAGGAGGAGTCCTGAGGAGTTCTGGAAACACCATATATTTT.

V is TRBV5-4 and J is TRBJ1-1; TRBD1 agrees at 10 bases. J was trimmed by 4 bases and V by 4 bases; bases with no gene match: 4. Germline values: CDR1 SGHNT, CDR2 YYREEE (reference sequence). The CDR3 runs 14 residues. CDR3 in amino acids: CASSRDRGGTEAFF. CDR3 DNA sequence: TGTGCCAGCAGCCGGGACAGGGGTGGCACTGAAGCTTTCTTT.

The chain carries TRBV28 and TRBJ1-3; 8 positions match TRBD1. CDR1 and CDR2 from the germline V gene are MDHEN and SYDVKM. This CDR3 spans 14 amino acids. V dropped 7 bases and J dropped 3; count of bases not matched to a gene: 5. The CDR3 protein is CASTTGGIGNTIYF. The CDR3 region has the DNA TGTGCCAGCACCACAGGGGGTATTGGAAACACCATATATTTT.

The rearrangement uses TRBV7-9 and TRBJ1-1; D gene uncertain. Trimming took 1 base from V and 4 from J, leaving 10 bases between them. Germline V gene sequence: CDR1 SEHNR, CDR2 FQNEAQ (reference sequence). The CDR3 covers 14 residues. The CDR3 loop reads CASSLGRGSTEAFF. CDR3 coding DNA: TGTGCCAGCAGCTTAGGGAGAGGGAGCACTGAAGCTTTCTTT.

V gene TRBV19 combines with J gene TRBJ1-3; D unresolved. CDR1 and CDR2 (germline): LNHDA, SQIVND (reference sequence). V dropped 5 bases and J dropped 0 bases, with 11 bases sitting between them. This CDR3 is 15 amino acids long. DNA for the CDR3: TGTGCCAGTAGTTTCTCGGAGAGCTCTGGAAACACCATATATTTT. It encodes CASSFSESSGNTIYF. The full variable domain, in which reference TRBV19 and TRBJ1-3 provide the parts outside the CDR3, is DGGITQSPKYLFRKEGQNVTLSCEQNLNHDAMYWYRQDPGQGLRLIYYSQIVNDFQKGDIAEGYSVSREKKESFPLTVTSAQKNPTAFYLCASSFSESSGNTIYFGEGSWLTVV.

This chain links TRBV3-1 (or the pseudogene TRBV3-2) with TRBJ1-5; D not resolved. V was shortened by 1 base and J by 4 bases, with 11 bases between the two germline ends. The CDR3 totals 15 residues. Germline CDR1 reads LGHDT; CDR2 reads YNNKEL (reference sequence). CDR3 bases: TGTGCCAGCAGCCAAGTGAGTCAGTTTAATCAGCCCCAGCATTTT. Its translation: CASSQVSQFNQPQHF.

This sequence joins TRBV7-2 and TRBJ2-7; maybe TRBD1 (6 bases). The CDR3 is 14 amino acids. Per the germline V gene, CDR1 is SGHTA and CDR2 is FQGNSA. Trimming took 5 bases from V and 2 from J, leaving 13 bases between them. The chain's CDR3 is CASSPRTAPYEQYF. The CDR3, as DNA: TGTGCCAGCAGCCCTCGGACAGCACCCTACGAGCAGTACTTC.

This clone appeared a single time. This chain joins TRBV28 and TRBJ1-2; unclear D gene. Germline assignment: CDR1 MDHEN and CDR2 SYDVKM. The V gene lost 5 bases and the J gene lost 8 bases, with 12 bases spanning the gap. The CDR3 contains 12 residues. The CDR3 DNA is TGTGCCAGCAGTCTACCCGGGAAGGGCTACACCTTC. Protein product: CASSLPGKGYTF.

About this clone itself: An end of the junction differs from the germline gene, which may be a read error. The rearrangement uses TRBV2 and TRBJ1-3; TRBD1 agrees at 9 bases. CDR3 length equals 16 residues. CDR1 is SNHLY and CDR2 is FYNNEI in the germline V gene. CDR3 nucleotide sequence: TGTGCCAGCAGGGAAGGGGACAGGGCTTCTGGAAACACCATATATTTT. This translates into CASREGDRASGNTIYF. Looking up the rest from reference TRBV2 and TRBJ1-3 gives the full variable domain: EPEVTQTPSHQVTQMGQEVILRCVPISNHLYFYWYRQILGQKVEFLVSFYNNEISEKSEIFDDQFSVERPDGSNFTLKIRSTKLEDSAMYFCASREGDRASGNTIYFGEGSWLTVV.

The chain uses TRBV6-5 and TRBJ2-7; 8 bases are a match to TRBD1. The length of the CDR3 is 14 residues. Germline V gene sequence: CDR1 MNHEY, CDR2 SVGAGI. The J segment lost 3 bases and the V segment lost 8 bases, leaving 9 bases of the junction unmatched. The CDR3 DNA is TGTGCCAGCGGGTCAGGGGGCGCCGACTACGAGCAGTACTTC. Its translation: CASGSGGADYEQYF.

The chain has TRBV7-9 and TRBJ1-1; 8 bases map to TRBD1. CDR3 length: 16 amino acids. The J segment lost 6 bases and the V segment lost 4 bases, leaving 13 bases of the junction unmatched. From germline, CDR1 is SEHNR and CDR2 FQNEAQ (reference sequence). The CDR3 reads CASSSASGQGTAEAFF. For the CDR3, the DNA is TGTGCCAGCAGCTCAGCTTCTGGACAGGGTACCGCTGAAGCTTTCTTT.

This chain joins TRBV12-5 and TRBJ1-1; a possible D gene is TRBD1 (5 bases). The germline V and J ends were trimmed by 2 bases and 2 bases, with 9 bases remaining between them. Germline V gives CDR1 LGHNT, CDR2 FRNRAP. CDR3 length: 14 amino acids. CDR3 nucleotides: TGTGCTAGTGGTTTGAACAGGCTAAACACTGAAGCTTTCTTT. Translated: CASGLNRLNTEAFF.

The chain is built from TRBV29-1 and TRBJ1-4; the D gene is possibly TRBD1 (5 bases). The germline V gene has CDR1 SQVTM and CDR2 ANQGSEA. Trimming cost V 4 bases and J 13 bases, with 25 bases left between them. The CDR3 extends over 15 amino acids. CDR3 residues: CSVARTQVPGSVLFF. The CDR3 coding sequence is TGCAGCGTTGCTCGTACACAGGTCCCCGGAAGCGTACTGTTTTTT.

The chain joins TRBV12-3 or TRBV12-4 to TRBJ1-4; D not certain. Trimming took off 8 bases at V and 0 bases at J, with 7 bases between the two ends. This CDR3 has 13 amino acids. The CDR3 DNA follows: TGTGCCAGCTCCTGGACAACTAATGAAAAACTGTTTTTT. Its translation: CASSWTTNEKLFF.